The T cell receptor beta chain described here comes from a study of control samples from healthy donors and cancer patients. Germline-derived CDR1 and CDR2 are SQVTM and ANQGSEA. V lost 3 bases to trimming and J lost 7 bases, with 12 bases between them. The CDR3 is 12 residues long. Using immunoSEQ multiplex PCR, the repertoire was profiled, and TCRdb retains in-frame clones only, with some absent. The table records fewer than 200,000 clones, about 94% of them present only once. The chain joins TRBV29-1 to TRBJ1-2; no clear D. The specimen was blood. The receptor was isolated from a woman in her fifties or sixties in good health. CDR3 coding DNA: TGCAGCGTTGATTTTCTTGAGGGTGGCTACACCTTC. Translating gives CSVDFLEGGYTF.